The rows below give T cell receptor beta chains drawn from one sample of a study of a mutant IDH1 vaccine in newly diagnosed glioma. Which antigens these TCRs recognize remains unknown. Libraries were prepared by immunoSEQ multiplex PCR; TCRdb keeps only in-frame clonotypes and omits some of them. The sample shows 35,000 to 40,000 clones, about 83% of them seen only once. This specimen consisted of PBMCs, obtained from a glioma patient whose treatment included an IDH1 peptide vaccine. These receptors all come from a middle-aged man with glioma. Both conserved end residues are part of each CDR3. D genes are given only for firm matches. Not every row has a clone size; where given, it reads once, few, many or a size class.

>few|-|14|TRBJ2-5|TRBV10-3
TGTGCCATCAAGGGTGGGTGGGGCCAAGAGACCCAGTACTTC
CAIKGGWGQETQYF
>-|TRBD1|14|TRBJ2-7|TRBV7-2
TGTGCCAGCAGCTTAGTGTGGGACAGGGACGAGCAGTACTTC
CASSLVWDRDEQYF
>-|TRBD2|15|TRBJ2-7|TRBV15
TGTGCCACCAGCAGGGTCGGGGGGAGCTCCTACGAGCAGTACTTC
CATSRVGGSSYEQYF
>-|-|13|TRBJ2-5|TRBV2
TGTGCCAGCAGTGTACAGGACTGGGGGACCCAGTACTTC
CASSVQDWGTQYF
>once|TRBD1|15|TRBJ2-3|TRBV9
TGTGCCGGCAGCGTAGAGGGACAGGGGGCGGATACGCAGTATTTT
CAGSVEGQGADTQYF
>few|TRBD1|14|TRBJ1-1|TRBV7-9
TGTGCCAGCAGCCTGAGGACAGGGACCCCTGAAGCTTTCTTT
CASSLRTGTPEAFF
>-|-|15|TRBJ2-7|TRBV9
TGTGCCAGCAGCGTAGGCCCAGCGGGTCTCTACGAGCAGTACTTC
CASSVGPAGLYEQYF
>-|-|14|TRBJ2-7|TRBV7-2
TGTGCCAGCCAAGAATCCCAATACGCCTACGAGCAGTACTTC
CASQESQYAYEQYF
>-|TRBD2|15|TRBJ2-3|TRBV15
TGTGCCACCAGTAACCTCGGGAGGGCCACAGATACGCAGTATTTT
CATSNLGRATDTQYF
>-|TRBD2|16|TRBJ2-1|TRBV6-4
TGTGCCAGCAGTGACTTAGCGGGAGGGCCGGGGAATGAGCAGTTCTTC
CASSDLAGGPGNEQFF
>-|-|14|TRBJ1-1|TRBV9
TGTGCCAGCAGCGTAGGGCAAATCAACACTGAAGCTTTCTTT
CASSVGQINTEAFF
>-|-|11|TRBJ2-7|TRBV5-1
TGCGCCAGCAGCTTGGTAGGCGAGCAGTACTTC
CASSLVGEQYF
>-|TRBD1|16|TRBJ1-4|TRBV14
TGTGCCAGCAGCCCAGAACCGGACAGGGTTTATGAAAAACTGTTTTTT
CASSPEPDRVYEKLFF
>medium-sized|-|14|TRBJ2-2|TRBV6-4
TGTGCCAGCACGAAGCGGGCGGGGACCGGGGAGCTGTTTTTT
CASTKRAGTGELFF
>-|-|14|TRBJ2-5|TRBV5-4
TGTGCCAGCAGCCGACCCGGGTACCAAGAGACCCAGTACTTC
CASSRPGYQETQYF
>-|-|13|TRBJ1-1|TRBV10-2
TGCGCCAGCAGTGTACAGGGTGTCACTGAAGCTTTCTTT
CASSVQGVTEAFF
>-|-|15|TRBJ2-7|TRBV5-6
TGTGCCAGCAGGGAAACGGGTAAGCTGTTCGACGAGCAGTACTTC
CASRETGKLFDEQYF
>-|TRBD1|11|TRBJ2-5|TRBV20-1
TGCAGTGCAAGACAGGGGGAGACCCAGTACTTC
CSARQGETQYF
>-|-|18|TRBJ2-2|TRBV11-3
TGTGCCAGCAGCTTAGATCAGTCGGGTAGCGTGAATACCGGGGAGCTGTTTTTT
CASSLDQSGSVNTGELFF
>once|-|14|TRBJ2-2|TRBV5-4
TGTGCCAGCAGCCGATATAGCAACACCGGGGAGCTGTTTTTT
CASSRYSNTGELFF
>-|-|11|TRBJ1-1|TRBV7-2
TGTGCCAGCAGCCCCCGCACTGAAGCTTTCTTT
CASSPRTEAFF
>-|-|16|TRBJ2-3|TRBV4-1
TGCGCCAGCAGCCAAGATCCACCTGAGGGGACAGATACGCAGTATTTT
CASSQDPPEGTDTQYF
>-|-|15|TRBJ2-7|TRBV18
TGTGCCAGCTCACCAAGGCAGGGAGCCTCCTACGAGCAGTACTTC
CASSPRQGASYEQYF
>-|-|13|TRBJ2-7|TRBV7-9
TGTGCCAGCAGCTCAGGACGGACCTACGAGCAGTACTTC
CASSSGRTYEQYF
>-|TRBD2|16|TRBJ2-1|TRBV18
TGTGCCAGCTCACCACCGGGACTAGCGTCTTCCAATGAGCAGTTCTTC
CASSPPGLASSNEQFF
>-|TRBD1|15|TRBJ1-2|TRBV18
TGTGCCAGCTCACCGACACCTGGGACAGGACGTGGCTACACCTTC
CASSPTPGTGRGYTF
>-|-|16|TRBJ1-5|TRBV4-1
TGCGCCAGCAGCCAAGAACCTGTTTATAGCAATCAGCCCCAGCATTTT
CASSQEPVYSNQPQHF
>-|TRBD2|15|TRBJ2-1|TRBV7-9
TGTGCCAGCAGCTTAGCCGGAAAGCGGGAGGCTGAGCAGTTCTTC
CASSLAGKREAEQFF
>once|-|14|TRBJ1-4|TRBV7-9
TGTGCCAGCAGCTCCCGGGAAATCAATGAAAAACTGTTTTTT
CASSSREINEKLFF
>-|TRBD2|19|TRBJ2-3|TRBV4-2
TGTGCCAGCAGCCAAGAGGTAGCTAGCGGGAGCCATAGCACAGATACGCAGTATTTT
CASSQEVASGSHSTDTQYF
>-|TRBD1|17|TRBJ1-2|TRBV4-3
TGCGCCAGCAGCCAAGACTGGGGGACAGGGGATTCTCTTGGCTACACCTTC
CASSQDWGTGDSLGYTF
>-|-|16|TRBJ1-5|TRBV7-2
TGTGCCAGCAGCTTAGCGCTACAGGGATACAATCAGCCCCAGCATTTT
CASSLALQGYNQPQHF
>once|TRBD1|15|TRBJ1-5|TRBV25-1
TGTGCCAGCAGCGGGACAGGGGTTAGCAATCAGCCCCAGCATTTT
CASSGTGVSNQPQHF
>-|-|13|TRBJ2-6|TRBV29-1
TGCAGCGTTAGTGCGGCAGGGGCCAACGTCCTGACTTTC
CSVSAAGANVLTF
>few|-|15|TRBJ1-1|TRBV5-1
TGCGCCAGCAGCTTGGATCCGTTGCCGAACACTGAAGCTTTCTTT
CASSLDPLPNTEAFF
>-|TRBD1|15|TRBJ1-2|TRBV27
TGTGCCACCGGACAGGGTTGGGGTTCAGTGGGTGGCTACACCTTC
CATGQGWGSVGGYTF
>-|-|13|TRBJ1-4|TRBV28
TGTGCCAGCAGTTCGAGCCTGACAGAAAAACTGTTTTTT
CASSSSLTEKLFF
>-|TRBD1|15|TRBJ1-1|TRBV29-1
TGCAGCGGGGCTGACAGGGGGCGTGTCGGCACTGAAGCTTTCTTT
CSGADRGRVGTEAFF
>-|TRBD2|14|TRBJ2-7|TRBV7-9
TGTGCCAGCAGCTTCTTCGGGGGGGGGAGCGAGCAGTACTTC
CASSFFGGGSEQYF
>once|-|19|TRBJ2-2|TRBV7-2
TGTGCCAGCAGCCCAGTGATCGGGACTCTGGACAGAAGGGTCGGGGAGCTGTTTTTT
CASSPVIGTLDRRVGELFF